This T cell receptor (beta chain) was captured by sequencing in a study of T cells in Graves' hyperthyroidism and ophthalmopathy. Whole-study results and caveats: Ophthalmopathy stood apart from stable hyperthyroidism in a 13 V-J model. Most clonotypes expanded in the thyroid (above 0.001) were also present in blood.

TCR beta CDR3 regions were amplified from RNA transcripts. The HTBI primer set served for first-round RT-PCR of the TCR CDR3. One entry per CDR3 protein, called by TCRdb with MiXCR from the multiplex PCR reads. The data show 390,000 or so distinct CDR3 sequences, with roughly 14% seen just once and approximately 13% held by the top ten. For this clonotype: Its antigen is not known.

This CDR3 has 13 residues. The V segment lost 6 bases and the J segment 4 bases; nucleotides outside the gene matches: 7. Looked up from germline, CDR1 is DFQATT and CDR2 is SNEGSKA (reference sequence). Sequencing input: blood. The V call is TRBV20-1, the J call TRBJ2-3; TRBD1 matches 7 bases. The origin of this receptor is a young man with Graves' ophthalmopathy. CDR3 DNA: TGCAGTGCCCAGATGACAGGGTCAGATACGCAGTATTTT. Protein product: CSAQMTGSDTQYF.